Each of the 4 T cell receptor beta chains below was sequenced from the same sample in a study of identical twins. TCRdb fed the 5' RACE reads into MiXCR, producing one record per CDR3 protein. The data show about 280,000 distinct CDR3 sequences, with under 9% seen just once and more than 2% held by the top ten. These data were also reused for a study on yellow fever vaccine responses in identical twins.

Sequencing was performed on memory (CD45RO+) T cells sorted from blood. The receptor set was obtained from a woman between 18 and 30 years old in good health.

The chain has TRBV9 and TRBJ1-6, with 7 nucleotides matching TRBD1. V shed 3 bases and J 4 bases; nucleotides not matched to a gene: 10. CDR3 length: 17 amino acids. CDR1 is SGDLS, CDR2 YYNGEE, per germline. In nucleotides, the CDR3 is TGTGCCAGCAGCGGCCCGGTGGGGGGACAGTATAATTCACCCCTCCACTTT. It translates to CASSGPVGGQYNSPLHF.

The rearrangement links TRBV3-1 to TRBJ2-7; D might be TRBD2 (6 bases). V was shortened by 10 bases and J by 4 bases, with 23 bases between the two germline ends. The germline V gene encodes CDR1 LGHDT and CDR2 YNNKEL (reference sequence). The CDR3 sequence is 15 residues long. CDR3 bases: TGTGCCACCTCCTACCCGGGACTGGGAGATTACGAGCAGTACGTC. As protein: CATSYPGLGDYEQYV.

This clonotype was detected only a few times. The gene calls are TRBV7-6 and TRBJ2-2; no definite D call. The CDR3 loop spans 17 amino acids. V dropped 2 bases and J dropped 3 bases, with 16 bases sitting between them. The germline gives CDR1 SGHVS, CDR2 FNYEAQ. DNA for the CDR3: TGTGCCAGCAGCTTACAGGTCGCGGCAGCCTACACCGGGGAGCTGTTTTTT. This translates into CASSLQVAAAYTGELFF.

The table lists this clonotype with a few counts. The CDR3 region is CASSSLFGRRYEQYV. The DNA of the CDR3 is TGTGCCAGCAGTTCACTCTTCGGACGCCGTTACGAGCAGTACGTC. The chain employs TRBV27 and TRBJ2-7; D unresolved. V was shortened by 4 bases and J by 4 bases, with 17 bases between the two germline ends. CDR1 and CDR2 from the germline V gene are MNHEY and SMNVEV (reference sequence). The CDR3 covers 15 residues.